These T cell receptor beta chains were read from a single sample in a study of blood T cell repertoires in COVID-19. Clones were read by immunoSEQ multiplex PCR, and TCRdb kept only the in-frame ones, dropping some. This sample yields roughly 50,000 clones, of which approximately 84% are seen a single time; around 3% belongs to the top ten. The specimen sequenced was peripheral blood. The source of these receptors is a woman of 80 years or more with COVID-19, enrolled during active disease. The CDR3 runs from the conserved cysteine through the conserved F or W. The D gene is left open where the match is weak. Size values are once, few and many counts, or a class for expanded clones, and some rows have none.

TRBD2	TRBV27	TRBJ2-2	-	CASSRSGGAGGPRTGELFF	TGTGCCAGCAGCCGAAGCGGGGGAGCGGGAGGGCCAAGAACCGGGGAGCTGTTTTTT
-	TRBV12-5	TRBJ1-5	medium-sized	CASGPRQGPENQPQHF	TGTGCTAGTGGTCCCCGCCAGGGGCCTGAAAATCAGCCCCAGCATTTT
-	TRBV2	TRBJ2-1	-	CASSEVSPSSSRGNEQFF	TGTGCCAGCAGTGAAGTCAGTCCGTCTAGCTCCCGGGGGAATGAGCAGTTCTTC
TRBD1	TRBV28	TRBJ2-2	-	CASRTGELSGELFF	TGTGCCAGCAGAACAGGGGAATTGTCCGGGGAGCTGTTTTTT
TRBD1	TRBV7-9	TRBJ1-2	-	CASRPTGGFYGYTF	TGTGCCAGCAGACCGACAGGGGGCTTCTATGGCTACACCTTC
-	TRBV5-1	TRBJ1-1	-	CASRLWANTEAFF	TGCGCCAGCAGATTATGGGCGAACACTGAAGCTTTCTTT
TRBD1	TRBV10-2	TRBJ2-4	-	CASSRGQGLAKNIQYF	TGCGCCAGCAGCCGGGGACAGGGGCTAGCCAAAAACATTCAGTACTTC
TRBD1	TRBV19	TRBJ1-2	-	CASSISRNRGNNYGYTF	TGTGCCAGTAGTATTTCCCGCAACAGGGGGAATAACTATGGCTACACCTTC
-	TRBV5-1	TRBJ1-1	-	CASSLGGTSNTEAFF	TGCGCCAGCAGCTTGGGGGGTACTAGTAACACTGAAGCTTTCTTT
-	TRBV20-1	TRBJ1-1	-	CSAIFNTEAFF	TGCAGTGCTATATTCAACACTGAAGCTTTCTTT
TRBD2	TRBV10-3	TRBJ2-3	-	CAISPGLASDTQYF	TGTGCCATCAGTCCGGGACTAGCGTCAGATACGCAGTATTTT
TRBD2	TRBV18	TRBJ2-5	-	CASSPGAGGAQETQYF	TGTGCCAGCTCACCAGGGGCGGGAGGAGCCCAAGAGACCCAGTACTTC
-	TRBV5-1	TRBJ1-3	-	CASSLPGNTIYF	TGCGCCAGCAGCTTGCCGGGAAACACCATATATTTT
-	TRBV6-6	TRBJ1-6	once	CASSYGGYNSPLHF	TGTGCCAGCAGTTACGGGGGGTATAATTCACCCCTCCACTTT
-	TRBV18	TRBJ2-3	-	CASSPRSGSGISDTQYF	TGTGCCAGCTCACCAAGAAGCGGTAGCGGCATATCCGATACGCAGTATTTT
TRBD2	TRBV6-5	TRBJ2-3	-	CASSYPSGGDTQYF	TGTGCCAGCAGTTACCCCTCGGGGGGGGATACGCAGTATTTT
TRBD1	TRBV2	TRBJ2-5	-	CASSRDRQETQYF	TGTGCCAGCAGTAGGGACAGACAAGAGACCCAGTACTTC
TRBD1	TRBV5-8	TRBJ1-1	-	CASSGRQGLNTEAFF	TGTGCCAGCAGCGGACGACAGGGATTGAACACTGAAGCTTTCTTT
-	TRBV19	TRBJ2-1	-	CASSRQRDDEQFF	TGTGCCAGTAGTCGACAGCGCGACGATGAGCAGTTCTTC
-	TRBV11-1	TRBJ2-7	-	CASGGAGDEQYF	TGTGCCAGCGGGGGGGCAGGGGACGAGCAGTACTTC
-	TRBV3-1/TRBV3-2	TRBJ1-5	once	CASSQARSQPQHF	TGTGCCAGCAGCCAAGCCAGATCTCAGCCCCAGCATTTT
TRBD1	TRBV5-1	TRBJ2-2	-	CASSSTGGGRSWGTGELFF	TGCGCCAGCAGCTCGACAGGGGGCGGACGATCTTGGGGCACCGGGGAGCTGTTTTTT
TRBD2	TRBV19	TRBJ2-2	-	CASRSGLAGYHGELFF	TGTGCCAGTAGGTCTGGACTAGCGGGATATCACGGGGAGCTGTTTTTT
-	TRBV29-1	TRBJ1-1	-	CSVEEAAGAFF	TGCAGCGTTGAAGAGGCCGCCGGGGCTTTCTTT
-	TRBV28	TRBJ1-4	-	CASSLGGPRREKLFF	TGTGCCAGCAGTTTGGGGGGGCCTCGGAGAGAAAAACTGTTTTTT
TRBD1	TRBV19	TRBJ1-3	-	CASSKGASGNTIYF	TGTGCCAGTAGTAAGGGGGCCAGCGGAAACACCATATATTTT
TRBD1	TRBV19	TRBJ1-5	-	CASIDRGSWSNQPQHF	TGTGCCAGTATTGACAGGGGCAGCTGGAGCAATCAGCCCCAGCATTTT
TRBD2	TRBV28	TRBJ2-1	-	CASTNRLASFF	TGTGCCAGCACCAATCGACTAGCTTCCTTCTTC
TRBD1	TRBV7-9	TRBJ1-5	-	CASSHAQGGNQPQHF	TGTGCCAGCAGTCATGCCCAGGGGGGCAATCAGCCCCAGCATTTT
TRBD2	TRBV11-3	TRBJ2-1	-	CASSPRGGRNEQFF	TGTGCCAGCAGCCCCCGGGGGGGCAGGAATGAGCAGTTCTTC
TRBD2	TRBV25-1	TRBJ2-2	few	CASSEIRTSGSTGELFF	TGTGCCAGCAGTGAGATAAGGACTAGCGGGAGCACCGGGGAGCTGTTTTTT
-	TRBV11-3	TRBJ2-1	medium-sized	CASSLDEGEQFF	TGTGCCAGCAGCTTAGACGAGGGTGAGCAGTTCTTC
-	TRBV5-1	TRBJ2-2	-	CASSQGSTGELFF	TGCGCCAGCAGTCAGGGCAGCACCGGGGAGCTGTTTTTT
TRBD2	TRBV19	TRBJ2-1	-	CASSTSGSSYNEQFF	TGTGCCAGTAGTACTAGCGGGAGCTCCTACAATGAGCAGTTCTTC
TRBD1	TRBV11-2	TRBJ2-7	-	CASSADRVNLQYF	TGTGCCAGCAGCGCGGACAGGGTGAACTTGCAGTACTTC
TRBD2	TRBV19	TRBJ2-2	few	CASSIGAGWDTGELFF	TGTGCCAGTAGTATAGGAGCGGGGTGGGACACCGGGGAGCTGTTTTTT
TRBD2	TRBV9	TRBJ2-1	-	CASSADPLAGGRSEQFF	TGTGCCAGCAGCGCCGACCCACTAGCGGGGGGGCGGAGTGAGCAGTTCTTC
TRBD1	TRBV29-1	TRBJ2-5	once	CSVGQAQETQYF	TGCAGCGTAGGACAGGCGCAAGAGACCCAGTACTTC
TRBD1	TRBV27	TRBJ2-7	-	CASSSALGQGSYEQYF	TGTGCCAGCAGTTCCGCCTTGGGACAGGGGTCCTACGAGCAGTACTTC
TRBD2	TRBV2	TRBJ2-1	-	CASSNRLAGDEQFF	TGTGCCAGCAGTAACAGACTAGCGGGGGATGAGCAGTTCTTC
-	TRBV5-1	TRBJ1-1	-	CASSSQQAKNTEAFF	TGCGCCAGCAGCTCCCAACAGGCGAAGAACACTGAAGCTTTCTTT
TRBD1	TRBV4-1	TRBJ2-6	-	CASSQVAGGTGANVLTF	TGCGCCAGCAGCCAAGTGGCAGGGGGTACTGGGGCCAACGTCCTGACTTTC
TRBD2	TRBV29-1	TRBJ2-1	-	CSAGAGGRTAYNEQFF	TGCAGCGCTGGGGCTGGCGGGAGGACGGCGTACAATGAGCAGTTCTTC
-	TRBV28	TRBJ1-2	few	CASSSPGGSKLVQYGYTF	TGTGCCAGCAGTTCCCCCGGCGGGTCCAAGTTGGTCCAATATGGCTACACCTTC
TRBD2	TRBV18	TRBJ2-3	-	CASSPGTGRGTDTQYF	TGTGCCAGCTCACCAGGGACGGGGAGGGGCACAGATACGCAGTATTTT
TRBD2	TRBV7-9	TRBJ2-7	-	CASSSKFGRNPYEQYF	TGTGCCAGCAGCTCGAAATTCGGGAGGAATCCCTACGAGCAGTACTTC
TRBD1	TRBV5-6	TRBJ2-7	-	CASSRRTGVSHEQYF	TGTGCCAGCAGCCGAAGGACAGGGGTCTCCCACGAGCAGTACTTC
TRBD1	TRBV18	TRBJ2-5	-	CASSPRDSGRETQYF	TGTGCCAGCTCACCCCGGGACAGTGGAAGAGAGACCCAGTACTTC
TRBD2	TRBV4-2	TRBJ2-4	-	CASSRELAGAGNIQYF	TGTGCCAGCAGCCGGGAACTAGCGGGGGCCGGAAACATTCAGTACTTC
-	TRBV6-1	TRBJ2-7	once	CASSEGARGYEQYF	TGTGCCAGCAGTGAAGGAGCGCGGGGCTACGAGCAGTACTTC
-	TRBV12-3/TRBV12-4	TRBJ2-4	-	CASSPQGGRPYF	TGTGCCAGCAGTCCCCAGGGGGGTAGGCCGTACTTC
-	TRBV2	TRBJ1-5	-	CASSGPLGGNQPQHF	TGTGCCAGCAGCGGACCTCTAGGGGGCAATCAGCCCCAGCATTTT
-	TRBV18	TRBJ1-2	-	CASSPQGEGYTF	TGTGCCAGCTCTCCTCAGGGTGAAGGCTACACCTTC
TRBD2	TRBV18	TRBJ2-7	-	CASSPPGAGGLNEQYF	TGTGCCAGCTCACCACCGGGGGCGGGAGGGCTCAACGAGCAGTACTTC
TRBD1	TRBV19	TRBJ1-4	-	CASSPTGGSSNEKLFF	TGTGCCAGTAGTCCCACAGGGGGCTCTAGTAATGAAAAACTGTTTTTT
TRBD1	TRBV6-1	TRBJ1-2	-	CASSELAGGSYGYTF	TGTGCCAGCAGTGAACTTGCAGGGGGATCGTATGGCTACACCTTC
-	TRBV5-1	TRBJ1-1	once	CASSLGRLNTEAFF	TGCGCCAGCAGCTTGGGGCGACTAAACACTGAAGCTTTCTTT
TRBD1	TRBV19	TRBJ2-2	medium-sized	CASSIEQGYTGELFF	TGTGCCAGTAGTATAGAACAGGGGTACACCGGGGAGCTGTTTTTT